This TCR beta chain is drawn from a study of technical replicates of blood from a handful of donors. Assay used: immunoSEQ multiplex PCR; TCRdb lists only in-frame clones, some missing. There are 55,000 to 80,000 clones in the sample; about 98% occur only once, and around 0.16% lies in the top ten. The CDR3 is 18 residues long. Germline V CDR1 and CDR2: MNHEY, SMNVEV (reference sequence). V lost 2 bases and J lost 1, with 20 bases in between. Specimen: T cells isolated from PBMCs. The rearrangement links TRBV27 to TRBJ1-1; maybe TRBD1 (5 bases). This TCR came from a human donor in good health. CDR3 DNA: TGTGCCAGCAGTTTACTCTGGCAGGGAGGGTCGGGGAACACTGAAGCTTTCTTT. This gives the protein CASSLLWQGGSGNTEAFF.